This record concerns one T cell receptor (beta chain) sequence. Deletions cut 7 bases from V and 0 bases from J, with 16 bases between. The CDR3 loop spans 15 amino acids. Germline CDR1 reads SQVTM; CDR2 reads ANQGSEA. Unique molecular identifiers were incorporated when the TCRbeta library was constructed. TCRdb itself ran the PCR reads through MiXCR, one entry per CDR3 protein. The sample consists of roughly 610,000 distinct CDR3 sequences, over 9.5% of them appearing once. The sample is drawn from a study of T-cell reconstitution after alpha-beta-depleted transplantation in children. The receptor was derived from a human donor who donated a stem cell graft to a child with acute myeloid leukemia. The gene calls are TRBV29-1 and TRBJ2-1; tentatively, D is TRBD2 (5 bases). Source: PBMCs from the stem cell graft donor, taken from the stem cell graft. The CDR3 DNA reads TGCAGCGACCAGAGGGCGGATAGCTCCTACAATGAGCAGTTCTTC. It codes for CSDQRADSSYNEQFF.